One and the same sample provided the 15 T cell receptor beta chains below, sequenced in a study of human T cells and chemical hapten exposure. TCRdb passed the RACE reads through MiXCR, listing each CDR3 protein once. The sample records about 60,000 distinct CDR3 sequences, roughly a tenth being singletons. This sample's time point: patch test 1, 2 weeks after DPC sensitization. Treatment in this sample: therapeutic diphenylcyclopropenone sensitization with weekly scalp DPC. The sample in question was whole blood, obtained in connection with sensitization to the hapten diphenylcyclopropenone (DPC). The receptors shown here come from a woman in her thirties or forties with alopecia areata. Some clones in this sample may be carry-over from other donors' samples.

This clonotype has a handful of counts. The V call is TRBV4-2, the J call TRBJ1-2; D is unclear. V was shortened by 0 bases and J by 4 bases, with 6 bases between the two germline ends. Per the germline V gene, CDR1 is LGHNA and CDR2 is YNFKEQ. This CDR3 is 13 amino acids long. The CDR3 sequence is CASSQDGSYGYTF. CDR3 coding DNA: TGTGCCAGCAGCCAAGACGGAAGCTATGGCTACACCTTC.

This clonotype was counted between two and nine times. The CDR3 DNA is TGTGCCTGGAGTTTCGCGGGAAACACTGAAGCTTTCTTT. Residues: CAWSFAGNTEAFF. The rearrangement joins TRBV30 to TRBJ1-1; D remains unclear. The CDR3 totals 13 residues. Looked up from germline, CDR1 is GTSNPN and CDR2 is SVGIG (reference sequence). V dropped 2 bases and J dropped 2 bases, with 9 bases sitting between them.

This clonotype has ten or more counts. V and J are TRBV28 and TRBJ2-2; a possible D gene is TRBD2 (6 bases). V was pared by 4 bases and J by 5 bases, with 17 bases between. The germline V gene encodes CDR1 MDHEN and CDR2 SYDVKM. The CDR3 loop spans 16 amino acids. The DNA of the CDR3 is TGTGCCAGCAGTTCCCCAGGAGGGAGAGGAACCGGGGAGCTGTTTTTT. Its translation: CASSSPGGRGTGELFF.

This chain uses TRBV20-1 with TRBJ2-1; TRBD2 agrees at 10 bases. This CDR3 comprises 14 residues. Germline V lookup: CDR1 DFQATT, CDR2 SNEGSKA (reference sequence). V trimming: 1 base; J trimming: 7 bases; junction bases outside the gene matches: 4. Here the CDR3 reads CSARALAGANEQFF. As DNA, the CDR3 is TGCAGTGCTAGAGCCCTAGCGGGGGCAAATGAGCAGTTCTTC.

This clonotype was recorded many times. The chain combines TRBV11-3 with TRBJ2-5; D is unclear. V gave up 3 bases and J gave up 2 bases, with 40 bases separating them. This CDR3 spans 24 amino acids. Germline CDR1 reads SGHNT; CDR2 reads YENEEA. The DNA of the CDR3 is TGTGCCAGCAGCTTTGGTGATGAGATGGTGCGCGGTCCCCCCTTCGGTGGTCTACAAGAGACCCAGTACTTC. Amino acids: CASSFGDEMVRGPPFGGLQETQYF.

The chain recombines TRBV7-9 with TRBJ1-2; 9 bases are a match to TRBD1. CDR3 length: 13 amino acids. The germline CDR1 and CDR2 sequences are SEHNR and FQNEAQ (reference sequence). The J segment lost 3 bases and the V segment lost 5 bases, leaving 1 base of the junction unmatched. The CDR3 DNA reads TGTGCCAGCAGCGGGGACAGGGACTATGGCTACACCTTC. Translating gives CASSGDRDYGYTF.

This clonotype was observed many times. The rearrangement links TRBV7-6 to TRBJ2-7; the D gene could be TRBD1 or TRBD2 (6 bases each). Germline V gene sequence: CDR1 SGHVS, CDR2 FNYEAQ. The CDR3 spans 15 residues. Trimming cost V 0 bases and J 2 bases, with 11 bases left between them. The CDR3 reads CASSLATGAPYEQYF. CDR3 nucleotide sequence: TGTGCCAGCAGCTTAGCGACGGGGGCCCCCTACGAGCAGTACTTC.

In its sample, this clonotype was seen many times. The chain has TRBV2 and TRBJ2-3, with 7 bases lining up with TRBD2. Trimming at V came to 7 bases and at J to 3 bases, leaving 7 bases not matched to a gene. Looked up from germline, CDR1 is SNHLY and CDR2 is FYNNEI. This CDR3 comprises 14 residues. The CDR3 protein is CASTVGLTTDTQYF. The CDR3 nucleotides are TGTGCCAGCACCGTGGGACTAACTACAGATACGCAGTATTTT.

V is TRBV11-2 and J is TRBJ1-6, with TRBD1 matching over 7 bases. With 6 bases clipped from V and 10 bases from J, the junction kept 12 bases outside the gene matches. Germline CDR1 reads SGHAT; CDR2 reads FQNNGV. CDR3 length: 15 amino acids. CDR3 region: CASRSLTGRTSPLHF. The CDR3 DNA sequence: TGTGCCAGCAGAAGCCTGACAGGGCGGACCTCACCCCTCCACTTT.

This clonotype was counted at least ten times. One end of the junction varies from germline; a read error may be responsible. V is TRBV4-2 and J is TRBJ1-5; 7 bases are shared with TRBD1. This CDR3 is built from 14 residues. The germline V gene encodes CDR1 LGHNA and CDR2 YNFKEQ. The CDR3, as DNA: TGTGCCAGCAGTCAAGGACAGGAGGATCAGCCCCAGCATTTT. Translated: CASSQGQEDQPQHF.

This clonotype appeared a few times. CDR3 sequence: CSAREATDYEQYF. As DNA, the CDR3 is TGCAGTGCGCGGGAGGCCACTGACTACGAGCAGTACTTC. V usage is TRBV20-1 and J usage is TRBJ2-7, with 8 bases matching TRBD2. Germline values: CDR1 DFQATT, CDR2 SNEGSKA (reference sequence). The V segment lost 6 bases and the J segment 3 bases; nucleotides outside the gene matches: 7. The CDR3 extends over 13 amino acids.

This clonotype showed up many times. This sequence joins TRBV28 and TRBJ2-5; 7 bases are shared with TRBD2. The germline V gene has CDR1 MDHEN and CDR2 SYDVKM. CDR3 length: 14 amino acids. J gave up 7 bases and V 2 bases, and 7 bases lay outside the gene matches. The CDR3 DNA follows: TGTGCCAGCAGTTTAAGTAGCGGGTCGGGGACCCAGTACTTC. Protein product: CASSLSSGSGTQYF.

This clonotype was detected a few times. V gene TRBV20-1 combines with J gene TRBJ2-1; 9 bases match TRBD1. The CDR3 has 22 amino acids. The V and J ends lost 0 bases and 0 bases, in that order; junction bases with no gene match: 21. Germline V gene sequence: CDR1 DFQATT, CDR2 SNEGSKA (reference sequence). The CDR3 loop reads CSARERTGENKGGHNSYNEQFF. CDR3 coding DNA: TGCAGTGCTAGAGAGAGGACAGGGGAGAATAAAGGGGGCCACAACTCCTACAATGAGCAGTTCTTC.

This rearrangement joins TRBV28 to TRBJ2-7, with D uncertain. The CDR3 contains 13 residues. Between the trimmed V and J ends, which lost 3 bases and 2 bases, there was a span of 8 bases. The germline gives CDR1 MDHEN, CDR2 SYDVKM. CDR3 DNA: TGTGCCAGCAGTTTCCCCCCGACCTACGAGCAGTACTTC. Its protein is CASSFPPTYEQYF.

This clonotype turned up a few times. This chain links TRBV9 with TRBJ1-1; perhaps TRBD1 as D (5 bases). CDR1 is SGDLS, CDR2 YYNGEE, per germline. This CDR3 has 13 residues. V was trimmed by 0 bases and J by 8 bases, leaving 11 bases between them. The CDR3 reads CASSVDPGEEAFF. The CDR3 nucleotides are TGTGCCAGCAGCGTAGACCCGGGGGAGGAAGCTTTCTTT.